The subject of this entry is one TCR beta chain. This specimen belongs to a study of T-cell memory formation after mild COVID-19. CDR1 MNHEY and CDR2 SVGEGT come from the germline V gene. Trimming removed 6 bases at V and 1 base at J, with 14 bases between. The CDR3 has 15 residues. TCR alpha and TCR beta cDNA libraries with sample barcodes and UMIs came from 5'RACE using constant-segment primers. TCRdb re-called the 5' RACE reads through MiXCR, storing one row per CDR3 protein. The table records around 300,000 distinct CDR3 sequences, roughly an eighth of them present only once. The material sequenced was PBMCs or a T cell subset sorted from them (not recorded which). The clonotype comes from a man aged 18 to 30 who had mild COVID-19 (a few samples of this study predate the infection). Cell type and time point are not known. The J gene is TRBJ2-3, the V gene TRBV6-2 or TRBV6-3, with D perhaps TRBD1 (5 bases). The CDR3 region is CASRPAGRGTDTQYF. The CDR3 DNA sequence: TGTGCCAGCAGGCCGGCTGGCAGGGGCACAGATACGCAGTATTTT.